This entry describes one T cell receptor beta chain. The antigen remains undetermined. All donors qualified as healthy HIV-negative adults and had experienced no recent acute infections or vaccinations. The test was conducted at deep level. Genomic DNA per cell subset filled all wells of several immunoSEQ plates. The protocol was immunoSEQ multiplex PCR, while the TCRdb copy is restricted to in-frame clones and leaves out a portion. The repertoire holds approximately 1.5 million clones, approximately 98.5% seen once, with 0.3% to 0.45% in the top ten. The data derive from a study of shared clonotypes between healthy human individuals. Study-level findings and limits: Only blood underwent sampling, and tissue repertoires likely differ.

This receptor was identified in a man younger than 40 in good health. Sequenced sample: naive CD4+ T cells sorted from blood. Noted subset: CD45RA+ positively selected.

This CDR3 is CASSFSGAAGEQYF. DNA of the CDR3: TGTGCCAGCAGCTTTTCAGGGGCTGCGGGGGAGCAGTACTTC. This chain joins TRBV7-2 and TRBJ2-7, with D perhaps TRBD1 or TRBD2 (6 bases each). Germline assignment: CDR1 SGHTA and CDR2 FQGNSA. The CDR3 has 14 amino acids. V dropped 3 bases and J dropped 7 bases, with 16 bases sitting between them.